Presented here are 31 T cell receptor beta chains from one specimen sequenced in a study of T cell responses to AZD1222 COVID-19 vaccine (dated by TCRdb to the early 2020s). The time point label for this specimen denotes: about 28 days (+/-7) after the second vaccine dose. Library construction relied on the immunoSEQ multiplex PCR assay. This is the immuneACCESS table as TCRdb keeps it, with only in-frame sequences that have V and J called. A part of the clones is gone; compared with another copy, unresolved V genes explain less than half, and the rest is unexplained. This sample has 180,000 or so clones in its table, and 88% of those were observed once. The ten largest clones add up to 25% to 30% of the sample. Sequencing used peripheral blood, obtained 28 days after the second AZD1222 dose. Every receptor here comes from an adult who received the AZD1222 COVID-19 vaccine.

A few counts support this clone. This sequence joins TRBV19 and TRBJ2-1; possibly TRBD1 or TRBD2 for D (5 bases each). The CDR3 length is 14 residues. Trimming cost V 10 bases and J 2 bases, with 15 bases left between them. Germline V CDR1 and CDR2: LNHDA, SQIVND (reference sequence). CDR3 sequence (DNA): TGTGCCACCAAACCGGGACCCGCCTACAATGAGCAGTTCTTC. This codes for CATKPGPAYNEQFF.

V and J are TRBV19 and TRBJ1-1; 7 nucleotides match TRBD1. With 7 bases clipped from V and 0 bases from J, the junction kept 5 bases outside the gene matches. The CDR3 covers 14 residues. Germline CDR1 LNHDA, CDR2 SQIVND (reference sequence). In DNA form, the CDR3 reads TGTGCCAGTAAGACAGGGTCGGTGAACACTGAAGCTTTCTTT. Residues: CASKTGSVNTEAFF.

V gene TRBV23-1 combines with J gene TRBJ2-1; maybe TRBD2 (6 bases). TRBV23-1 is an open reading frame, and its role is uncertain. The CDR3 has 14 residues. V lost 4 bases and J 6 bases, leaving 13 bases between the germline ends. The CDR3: CASSLRGTPNEQFF. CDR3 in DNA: TGCGCCAGCAGTCTAAGAGGGACTCCCAATGAGCAGTTCTTC.

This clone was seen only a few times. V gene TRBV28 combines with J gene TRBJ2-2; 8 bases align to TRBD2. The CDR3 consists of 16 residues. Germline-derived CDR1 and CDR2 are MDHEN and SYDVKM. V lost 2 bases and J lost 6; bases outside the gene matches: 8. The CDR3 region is CASSLGRTSKSGELFF. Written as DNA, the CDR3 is TGTGCCAGCAGTTTAGGGAGGACTAGCAAATCCGGGGAGCTGTTTTTT.

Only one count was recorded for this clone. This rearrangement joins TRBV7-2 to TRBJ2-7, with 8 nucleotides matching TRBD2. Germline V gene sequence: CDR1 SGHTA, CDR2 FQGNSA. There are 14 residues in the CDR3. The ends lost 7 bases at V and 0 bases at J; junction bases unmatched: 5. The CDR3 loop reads CASNRLALSYEQYF. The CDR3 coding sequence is TGTGCCAGCAACCGACTAGCGCTCTCCTACGAGCAGTACTTC.

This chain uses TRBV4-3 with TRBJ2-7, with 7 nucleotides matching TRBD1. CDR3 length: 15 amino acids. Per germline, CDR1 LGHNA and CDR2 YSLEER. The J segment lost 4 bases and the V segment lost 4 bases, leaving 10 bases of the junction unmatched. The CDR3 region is CASSLLRDSGYEQYF. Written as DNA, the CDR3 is TGCGCCAGCAGCCTACTCCGGGACAGCGGATACGAGCAGTACTTC.

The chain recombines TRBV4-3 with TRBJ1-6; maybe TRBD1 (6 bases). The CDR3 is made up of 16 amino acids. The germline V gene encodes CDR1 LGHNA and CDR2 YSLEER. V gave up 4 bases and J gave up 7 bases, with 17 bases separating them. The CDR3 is CASSPGGRGRNSPLHF. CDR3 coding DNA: TGCGCCAGCAGCCCCGGGGGGCGGGGTCGGAATTCACCCCTCCACTTT.

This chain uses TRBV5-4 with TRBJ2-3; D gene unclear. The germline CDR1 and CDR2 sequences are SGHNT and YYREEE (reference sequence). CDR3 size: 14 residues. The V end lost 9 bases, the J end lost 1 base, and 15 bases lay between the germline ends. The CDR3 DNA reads TGTGCCACCACGGGCGTACAAGGCACAGATACGCAGTATTTT. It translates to CATTGVQGTDTQYF.

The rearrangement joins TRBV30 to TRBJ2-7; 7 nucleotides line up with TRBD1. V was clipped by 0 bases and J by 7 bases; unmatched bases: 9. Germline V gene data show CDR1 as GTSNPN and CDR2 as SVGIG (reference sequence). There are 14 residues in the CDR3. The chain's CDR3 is CAWSVTRGTGEQYF. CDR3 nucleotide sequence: TGTGCCTGGAGTGTAACCAGGGGGACGGGGGAGCAGTACTTC.

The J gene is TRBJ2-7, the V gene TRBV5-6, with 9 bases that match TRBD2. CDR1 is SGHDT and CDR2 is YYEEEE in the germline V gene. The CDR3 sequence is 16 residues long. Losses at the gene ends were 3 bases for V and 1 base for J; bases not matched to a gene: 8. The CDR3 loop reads CASSWPTSGPSYEQYF. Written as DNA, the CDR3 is TGTGCCAGCAGCTGGCCTACTAGCGGGCCTTCCTACGAGCAGTACTTC.

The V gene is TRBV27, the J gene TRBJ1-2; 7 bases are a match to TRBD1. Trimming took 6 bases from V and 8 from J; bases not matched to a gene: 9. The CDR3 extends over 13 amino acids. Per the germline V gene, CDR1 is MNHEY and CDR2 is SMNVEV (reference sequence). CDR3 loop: CASSIDRVGGYTF. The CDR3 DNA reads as TGTGCCAGCAGCATCGACAGGGTGGGGGGCTACACCTTC.

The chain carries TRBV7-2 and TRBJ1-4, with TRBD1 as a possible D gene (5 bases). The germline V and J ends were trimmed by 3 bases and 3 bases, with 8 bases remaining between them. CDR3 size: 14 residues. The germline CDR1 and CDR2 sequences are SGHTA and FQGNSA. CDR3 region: CTSSFAGANEKLFF. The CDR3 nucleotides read TGTACCAGCAGCTTCGCGGGGGCTAATGAAAAACTGTTTTTT.

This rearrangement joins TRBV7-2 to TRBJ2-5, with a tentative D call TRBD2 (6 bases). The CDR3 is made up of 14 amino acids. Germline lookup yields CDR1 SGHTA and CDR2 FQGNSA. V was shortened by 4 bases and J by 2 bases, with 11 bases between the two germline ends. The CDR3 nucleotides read TGTGCCAGCAGCTCTTTCCGGGGGCAAGAGACCCAGTACTTC. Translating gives CASSSFRGQETQYF. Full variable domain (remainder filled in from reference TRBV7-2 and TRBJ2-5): GAGVSQSPSNKVTEKGKDVELRCDPISGHTALYWYRQSLGQGLEFLIYFQGNSAPDKSGLPSDRFSAERTGGSVSTLTIQRTQQEDSAVYLCASSSFRGQETQYFGPGTRLLVL.

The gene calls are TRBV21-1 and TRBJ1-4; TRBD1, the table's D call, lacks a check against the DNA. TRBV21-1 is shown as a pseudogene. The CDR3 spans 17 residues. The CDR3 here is CASSRGQKITTNEKLFF. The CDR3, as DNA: TGTGCCAGCAGCAGGGGACAGAAAATAACAACTAATGAAAAACTGTTTTTT.

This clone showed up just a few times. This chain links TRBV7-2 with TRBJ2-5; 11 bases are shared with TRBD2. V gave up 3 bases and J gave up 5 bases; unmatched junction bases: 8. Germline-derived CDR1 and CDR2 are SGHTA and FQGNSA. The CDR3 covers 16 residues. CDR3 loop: CASSFRTSGSGETQYF. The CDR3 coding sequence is TGTGCCAGCAGCTTCCGGACTAGCGGGTCGGGGGAGACCCAGTACTTC.

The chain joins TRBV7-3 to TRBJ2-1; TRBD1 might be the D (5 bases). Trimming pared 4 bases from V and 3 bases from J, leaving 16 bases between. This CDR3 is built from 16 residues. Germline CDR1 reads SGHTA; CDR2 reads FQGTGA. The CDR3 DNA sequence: TGTGCCAGCAGCTCCCTCTTGACAGCGAACTACAATGAGCAGTTCTTC. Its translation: CASSSLLTANYNEQFF. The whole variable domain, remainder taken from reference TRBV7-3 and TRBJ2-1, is GAGVSQTPSNKVTEKGKYVELRCDPISGHTALYWYRQSLGQGPEFLIYFQGTGAADDSGLPNDRFFAVRPEGSVSTLKIQRTERGDSAVYLCASSSLLTANYNEQFFGPGTRLTVL.

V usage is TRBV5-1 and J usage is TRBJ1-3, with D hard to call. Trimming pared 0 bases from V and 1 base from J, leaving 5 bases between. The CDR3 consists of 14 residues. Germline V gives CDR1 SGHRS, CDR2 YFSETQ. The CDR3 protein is CASSLAASGNTIYF. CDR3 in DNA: TGCGCCAGCAGCTTGGCAGCGTCTGGAAACACCATATATTTT.

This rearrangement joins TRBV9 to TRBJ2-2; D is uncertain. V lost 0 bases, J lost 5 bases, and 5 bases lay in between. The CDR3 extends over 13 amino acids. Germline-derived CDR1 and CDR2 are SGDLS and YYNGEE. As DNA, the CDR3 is TGTGCCAGCAGCGTAGAACCGACCGGGGAGCTGTTTTTT. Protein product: CASSVEPTGELFF.

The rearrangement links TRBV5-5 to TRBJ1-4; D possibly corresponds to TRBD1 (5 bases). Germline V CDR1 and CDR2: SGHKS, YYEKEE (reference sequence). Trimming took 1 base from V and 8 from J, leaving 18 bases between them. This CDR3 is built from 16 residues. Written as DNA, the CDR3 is TGTGCCAGCAGCTTGAATTTGGGGCAGAGGGGCGAAAAACTGTTTTTT. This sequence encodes CASSLNLGQRGEKLFF.

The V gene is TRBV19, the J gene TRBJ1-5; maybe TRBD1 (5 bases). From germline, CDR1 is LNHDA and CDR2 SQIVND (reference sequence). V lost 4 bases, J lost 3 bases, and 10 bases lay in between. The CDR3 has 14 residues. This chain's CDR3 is CASSTGLYNQPQHF. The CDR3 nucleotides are TGTGCCAGTAGTACAGGGCTCTACAATCAGCCCCAGCATTTT.

The CDR3: CASSYEGYEQYF. The CDR3 DNA follows: TGTGCCAGCAGTTATGAGGGTTACGAGCAGTACTTC. The chain couples TRBV6-2 or TRBV6-3 to TRBJ2-7; tentatively, D is TRBD2 (5 bases). Germline loops: CDR1 MNHEY, CDR2 SVGEGT. Trimming shortened V by 3 bases and J by 4 bases, and 7 bases separated the two germline ends. This CDR3 has 12 amino acids.

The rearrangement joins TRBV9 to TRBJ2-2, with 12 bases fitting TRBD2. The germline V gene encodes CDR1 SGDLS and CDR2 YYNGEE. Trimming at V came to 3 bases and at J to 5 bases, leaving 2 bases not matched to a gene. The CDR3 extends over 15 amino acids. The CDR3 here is CASSGTSGRTGELFF. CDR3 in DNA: TGTGCCAGCAGCGGTACTAGCGGGAGGACCGGGGAGCTGTTTTTT.

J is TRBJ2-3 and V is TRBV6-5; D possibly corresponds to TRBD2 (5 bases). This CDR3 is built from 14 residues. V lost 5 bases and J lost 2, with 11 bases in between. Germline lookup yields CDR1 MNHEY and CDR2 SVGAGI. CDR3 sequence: CASSLRLTTDTQYF. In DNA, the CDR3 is TGTGCCAGCAGTCTTCGACTAACCACAGATACGCAGTATTTT.

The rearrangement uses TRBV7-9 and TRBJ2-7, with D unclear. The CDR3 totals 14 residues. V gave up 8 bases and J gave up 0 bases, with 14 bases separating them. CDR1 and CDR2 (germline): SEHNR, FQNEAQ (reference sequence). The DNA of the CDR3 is TGTGCCAGCGGCCCGGGCTTTGTCTCCTACGAGCAGTACTTC. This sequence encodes CASGPGFVSYEQYF.

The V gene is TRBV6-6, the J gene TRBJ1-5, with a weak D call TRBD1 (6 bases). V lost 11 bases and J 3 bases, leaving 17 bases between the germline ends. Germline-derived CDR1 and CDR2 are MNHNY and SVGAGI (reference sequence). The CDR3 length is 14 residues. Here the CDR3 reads CAAWPDRSNQPQHF. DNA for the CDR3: TGTGCCGCCTGGCCGGACAGATCCAATCAGCCCCAGCATTTT.

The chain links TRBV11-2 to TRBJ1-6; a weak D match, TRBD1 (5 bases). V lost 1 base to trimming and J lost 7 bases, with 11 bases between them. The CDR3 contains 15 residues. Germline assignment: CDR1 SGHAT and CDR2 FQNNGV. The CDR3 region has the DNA TGTGCCAGCAGCTTAGTTGAGGGGAGGAATTCACCCCTCCACTTT. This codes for CASSLVEGRNSPLHF.

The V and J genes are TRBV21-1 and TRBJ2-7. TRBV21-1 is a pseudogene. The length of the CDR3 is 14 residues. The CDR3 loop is CAKPSRRTNYEQYF. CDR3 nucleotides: TGTGCGAAACCCTCGCGCAGGACCAATTACGAGCAGTACTTC.

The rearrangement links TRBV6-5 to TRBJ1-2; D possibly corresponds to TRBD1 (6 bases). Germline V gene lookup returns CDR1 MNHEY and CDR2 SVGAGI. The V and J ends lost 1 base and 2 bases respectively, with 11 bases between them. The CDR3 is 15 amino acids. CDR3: CASSYYGDTNYGYTF. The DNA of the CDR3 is TGTGCCAGCAGTTACTATGGGGACACGAACTATGGCTACACCTTC.

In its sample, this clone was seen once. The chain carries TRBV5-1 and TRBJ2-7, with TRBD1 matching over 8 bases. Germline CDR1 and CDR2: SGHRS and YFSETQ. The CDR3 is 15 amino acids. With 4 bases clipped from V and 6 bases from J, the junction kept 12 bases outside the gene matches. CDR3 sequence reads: CASSVGPQGASEQYF. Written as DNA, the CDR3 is TGCGCCAGCAGCGTCGGGCCCCAGGGGGCTTCCGAGCAGTACTTC.

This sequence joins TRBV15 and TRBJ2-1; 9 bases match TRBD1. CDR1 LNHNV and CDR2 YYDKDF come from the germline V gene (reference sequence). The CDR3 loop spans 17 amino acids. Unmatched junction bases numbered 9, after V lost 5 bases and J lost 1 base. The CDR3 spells CATSGTGMPTSYNEQFF. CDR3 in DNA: TGTGCCACCAGCGGGACAGGGATGCCGACGTCCTACAATGAGCAGTTCTTC.

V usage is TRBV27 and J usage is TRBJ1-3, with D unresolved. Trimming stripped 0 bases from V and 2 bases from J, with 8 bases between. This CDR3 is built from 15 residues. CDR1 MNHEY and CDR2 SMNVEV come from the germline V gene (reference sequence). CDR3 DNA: TGTGCCAGCAGTTTATCCCTCTCGGCTGGAAACACCATATATTTT. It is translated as CASSLSLSAGNTIYF.